This TCR beta chain was sequenced during a study of CD8+ T cells in alopecia areata. The wider study: Grafted skin came from C3H/HeJ donors with spontaneous alopecia (about 6-12 months old) and was placed on roughly 7-10-week-old female C3H/HeJ mice. Study-level results: Scalp specimens additionally yield sequences from normal skin's resident alphabeta T cells. Lesional scalp, especially alopecia totalis/universalis, showed higher clonality than normal scalp. TCRs were shared less clearly across patients than in mice, possibly for HLA-related reasons.

Of note for this clone: Its antigen remains unknown. The gene symbols are mouse symbols. The observed sequence ends 4 residues before the CDR3 terminus, with the missing tail filled in from the germline J gene.

CDR3 length equals 15 residues. Germline CDR1 reads FNHDT; CDR2 reads SITEND (reference sequence). Isolated RNA was reverse transcribed into cDNA used as the sequencing template. Only in-frame clones appear in the TCRdb table, and some are missing; sequencing was by immunoSEQ multiplex PCR. The sample counts over 100,000 clones, none seen once; the ten largest own roughly 21%. The clonotype originates from a C3H/HeJ mouse with alopecia areata. The mice in this strain carry MHC haplotype H2-k. Sequencing was carried out using lesional skin. This chain connects TRBV19 to TRBJ1-2, with D possibly matching TRBD1 (6 bases). This chain's CDR3 is CASRKDWGGAGDYTF. CDR3 DNA, as far as it was read: TGTGCCAGCAGGAAGGACTGGGGGGGCGCGGGC. The variable domain in full, with the rest retrieved from reference TRBV19 and TRBJ1-2, is GGIITQTPKFLIGQEGQKLTLKCQQNFNHDTMYWYRQDSGKGLRLIYYSITENDLQKGDLSEGYDASREKKSSFSLTVTSAQKNEMAVFLCASRKDWGGAGDYTFGSGTRLLVI.